Shown below are 2 T cell receptor beta chains from a single sample sequenced in a study of blood T cell repertoires in COVID-19. Sequencing used immunoSEQ multiplex PCR; TCRdb keeps in-frame clones, though not all of them. There are around 65,000 clones in the sample; 80% to 85% occur only once, and about 41% lies in the top ten. The sequenced sample was peripheral blood. These TCRs come from a human donor in a cohort sampled during active COVID-19.

The gene calls are TRBV10-2 and TRBJ2-1, with 11 bases lining up with TRBD2. Germline CDR1 WSHSY, CDR2 SAAADI. The CDR3 has 15 amino acids. The V and J ends lost 2 bases and 3 bases, in that order; junction bases with no gene match: 0. CDR3 DNA: TGCGCCAGCAGTGAGCTAGCGGGGGGCTACAATGAGCAGTTCTTC. It is translated as CASSELAGGYNEQFF.

The chain uses TRBV28 and TRBJ2-3; perhaps TRBD2 as D (5 bases). The CDR3 has 12 residues. Germline CDR1 MDHEN, CDR2 SYDVKM. The V end was cut by 4 bases, the J end by 7 bases, with 9 bases between. CDR3 sequence reads: CASSSTGNTQYF. Written as DNA, the CDR3 is TGTGCCAGCAGTTCGACGGGAAATACGCAGTATTTT.